This is a list of T cell receptor beta chains from one sample in a study of blood T cell repertoires in COVID-19. Some clones are missing from TCRdb's copy, which holds only in-frame ones; the method was immunoSEQ multiplex PCR. The sample lists 50,000 to 75,000 clones; 65% to 85% were seen once. Sequencing was performed on peripheral blood. These receptors were taken from a woman aged 80 or older with active or convalescent COVID-19. Both conserved end residues are part of each CDR3. The D gene is left open where the match is weak. Some rows have no size entry. The others give once, few or many, or a class for an expanded clone.

v_gene,abundance,d_gene,j_gene,CDR3nt,CDR3aa
TRBV5-1,NA,TRBD1,TRBJ2-6,TGCGCCAGCAGCTGGACAGGGGGAGGTGGGGCCAACGTCCTGACTTTC,CASSWTGGGGANVLTF
TRBV12-3/TRBV12-4,NA,NA,TRBJ1-1,TGTGCCAGCAGGAGGGGGTCGGAGACTGAAGCTTTCTTT,CASRRGSETEAFF
TRBV27,NA,NA,TRBJ1-2,TGTGCCAGCAGTTTAGGCGTACAGGGACCCCTCAATGGCTACACCTTC,CASSLGVQGPLNGYTF
TRBV6-5,NA,TRBD1,TRBJ1-5,TGTGCCAGCCACAGGGGGCAGGGACAGCCCCAGCATTTT,CASHRGQGQPQHF
TRBV10-2,few,TRBD1,TRBJ1-1,TGCGCCAGCAGCACAGGGGGCGGATGGACTGAAGCTTTCTTT,CASSTGGGWTEAFF
TRBV7-8,NA,NA,TRBJ2-7,TGTGCCAGCAGCTTCGGTCAGGGGTCCTACGAGCAGTACTTC,CASSFGQGSYEQYF
TRBV7-2,NA,NA,TRBJ1-2,TGTGCCAGCAGCCTTTCCGGCATAGGGGGCTATGGCTACACCTTC,CASSLSGIGGYGYTF
TRBV7-6,NA,TRBD1,TRBJ2-7,TGTGCCAGCAGCTTAGCGGGACAGGGTGGCGAGCAGTACTTC,CASSLAGQGGEQYF
TRBV4-1,NA,TRBD1,TRBJ1-5,TGCGCCAGCAGTTCCTACAGGGGGCCCTCGCAGCCCCAGCATTTT,CASSSYRGPSQPQHF
TRBV14,NA,NA,TRBJ2-2,TGTGCCAGCAGCCAAGTCCCTTCCGGGGAGCTGTTTTTT,CASSQVPSGELFF
TRBV4-1,NA,TRBD2,TRBJ2-1,TGCGCCAGCAGCCAAGGGTCTAGCGGGGGGACCTACAATGAGCAGTTCTTC,CASSQGSSGGTYNEQFF
TRBV5-6,NA,NA,TRBJ2-5,TGTGCCAGCAGCTTAGAGACAGCCACGACCCAGTACTTC,CASSLETATTQYF
TRBV24-1,once,NA,TRBJ2-1,TGTGCCACCAGTACACCCCCCGGGAATGAGCAGTTCTTC,CATSTPPGNEQFF
TRBV6-4,NA,NA,TRBJ1-3,TGTGCCAGCAGTGACTTGTACAGGACCTCTGGAAACACCATATATTTT,CASSDLYRTSGNTIYF
TRBV18,NA,TRBD1,TRBJ1-2,TGTGCCAGCTCACCGGGACAGGCGGAAAATTATGGCTACACCTTC,CASSPGQAENYGYTF
TRBV30,few,NA,TRBJ1-5,TGTGCCTGGAGTGTGGCAGGGAACCAGCCCCAGCATTTT,CAWSVAGNQPQHF
TRBV9,NA,NA,TRBJ2-2,TGTGCCAGCGCTAGGTACGCCGGGGAGCTGTTTTTT,CASARYAGELFF
TRBV27,once,NA,TRBJ1-1,TGTGCCAGCAGTTTATCGTTGCGGTGGAACACTGAAGCTTTCTTT,CASSLSLRWNTEAFF
TRBV7-3,NA,NA,TRBJ1-3,TGTGCCAGCAGCTTATTTCCCCCGCAGGCCATCTCTGGAAACACCATATATTTT,CASSLFPPQAISGNTIYF
TRBV21-1,many,NA,TRBJ1-2,TGTGCCAGCAGCCTTACAGGGCCACTTAACTATGGCTACACCTTC,CASSLTGPLNYGYTF
TRBV2,NA,NA,TRBJ2-1,TGTGCCAGCGGGGGACTCTTATCCTACAATGAGCAGTTCTTC,CASGGLLSYNEQFF
TRBV18,once,NA,TRBJ1-6,TGTGCCAGCTCACCCCGGTCCGCGGATAATTCACCCCTCCACTTT,CASSPRSADNSPLHF
TRBV11-1,NA,TRBD1,TRBJ1-4,TGTGCCAGCAGCGACAGGGGGCTTGAAAAACTGTTTTTT,CASSDRGLEKLFF
TRBV27,NA,TRBD1,TRBJ2-5,TGTGCCAGCAGCAGACAGGGGTTACAAGAGACCCAGTACTTC,CASSRQGLQETQYF
TRBV5-1,NA,NA,TRBJ1-6,TGCGCCAGCTCCCCGGGGTCCCCGGGTTCACCCCTCCACTTT,CASSPGSPGSPLHF
TRBV9,NA,TRBD1,TRBJ1-6,TGTGCCAGCAGCGTACGGGGACAGGGTAATTCACCCCTCCACTTT,CASSVRGQGNSPLHF
TRBV11-2,NA,NA,TRBJ1-2,TGTGCCAGCAGCTTAGACAATAACTATGGCTACACCTTC,CASSLDNNYGYTF
TRBV7-9,NA,NA,TRBJ1-2,TGTGCCAGCAGCGTATTCTATGGCTACACCTTC,CASSVFYGYTF
TRBV5-4,once,TRBD1,TRBJ2-3,TGTGCCAGCAGGATGGGACAGGGGGTTTCAACGCAGTATTTT,CASRMGQGVSTQYF
TRBV5-4,once,NA,TRBJ2-5,TGTGCCAGCAGCTTGGAACAGGGGAGGGAGACCCAGTACTTC,CASSLEQGRETQYF
TRBV15,once,TRBD1,TRBJ1-5,TGTGCCACCAGCAGAGAACTGGCCGGGACAGGTTATAGCAATCAGCCCCAGCATTTT,CATSRELAGTGYSNQPQHF
TRBV6-1,NA,NA,TRBJ2-5,TGTGCCAGCAGTGCGATGATTAGCGGTGGGACGGAGACCCAGTACTTC,CASSAMISGGTETQYF
TRBV2,few,NA,TRBJ1-1,TGTGCCAGCAGTAAAGGCCAGGGCACTGAAGCTTTCTTT,CASSKGQGTEAFF
TRBV20-1,NA,NA,TRBJ1-2,TGCAGTGCTAGAGGTTTCGGTGGCTACACCTTC,CSARGFGGYTF
TRBV5-6,NA,NA,TRBJ2-7,TGTGCCAGCAGCTTGGGGTACGGCTCCTACGAGCAGTACTTC,CASSLGYGSYEQYF
TRBV3-1/TRBV3-2,NA,NA,TRBJ2-5,TGTGCCAGCAGCCAAGGTAGCCAAGAGACCCAGTACTTC,CASSQGSQETQYF
TRBV5-1,NA,NA,TRBJ1-2,TGCGCCAGCAGCTTTGAGACACCTAACTATGGCTACACCTTC,CASSFETPNYGYTF
TRBV9,NA,TRBD2,TRBJ2-3,TGTGCCAGCAGCGTAGGCGGGGGGGACACAGATACGCAGTATTTT,CASSVGGGDTDTQYF
TRBV10-2,NA,NA,TRBJ1-1,TGCGCCAGCAGTGAGTCTTGGGGGGGAGACACTGAAGCTTTCTTT,CASSESWGGDTEAFF
TRBV12-5,NA,NA,TRBJ1-2,TGTGCTAGTGGTTTGCTATACCCCGGTGGAGCTAACTATGGCTACACCTTC,CASGLLYPGGANYGYTF
TRBV2,few,TRBD1,TRBJ1-6,TGTGCCAGCAGCCCAACAGGGGGCCGTTCACCCCTCCACTTT,CASSPTGGRSPLHF
TRBV11-2,once,NA,TRBJ2-3,TGTGCCAGCAGCTTCGGACAGACCTACACAGATACGCAGTATTTT,CASSFGQTYTDTQYF
TRBV9,NA,NA,TRBJ2-7,TGTGCCAGCAGCGTAGGGAGGGACGAGCAGTACTTC,CASSVGRDEQYF
TRBV5-5,once,TRBD2,TRBJ2-3,TGTGCCAGCAGCTTGGTGCTAGCGGGCACAGATACGCAGTATTTT,CASSLVLAGTDTQYF
TRBV20-1,NA,NA,TRBJ2-7,TGCAGTGCCCGGAGCTCCTACGAGCAGTACTTC,CSARSSYEQYF
TRBV19,few,NA,TRBJ2-7,TGTGCCAGTAGTCCGAAGGACGGGGTCATAGGGGAGCAGTACTTC,CASSPKDGVIGEQYF
TRBV3-1/TRBV3-2,NA,TRBD2,TRBJ2-7,TGTGCCAGCCGCCCCCTGGGGGGGGGAGGTGAGCAGTACTTC,CASRPLGGGGEQYF
TRBV5-4,NA,NA,TRBJ1-1,TGTGCCAGCAGCTACCGGACTCTATTGGGGACTGAAGCTTTCTTT,CASSYRTLLGTEAFF
TRBV24-1,NA,NA,TRBJ1-1,TGTGCCACCCGGCAGCGGGGCGACACTGAAGCTTTCTTT,CATRQRGDTEAFF
TRBV18,NA,TRBD1,TRBJ1-5,TGTGCCAGCTCACCACAGGGACAGAGAAATCAGCCCCAGCATTTT,CASSPQGQRNQPQHF
TRBV9,few,TRBD2,TRBJ2-3,TGTGCCAGCAGCGTAGAGGGCGGGGGGGGCACAGATACGCAGTATTTT,CASSVEGGGGTDTQYF
TRBV9,few,TRBD2,TRBJ2-3,TGTGCCAGCAGCGTAGACGTAGCGGGGGGCACAGATACGCAGTATTTT,CASSVDVAGGTDTQYF
TRBV5-4,NA,NA,TRBJ1-1,TGTGCCAGCAGCTGGAGGGAGAGGCCTAACACTGAAGCTTTCTTT,CASSWRERPNTEAFF